Below are 17 T cell receptor beta chains sequenced from a single sample in a study of T cell clonality in common variable immunodeficiency (dated by TCRdb to between 2015 and 2017). The library was built by means of the immunoSEQ multiplex PCR assay. TCRdb re-hosts the immuneACCESS table, in-frame sequences only. Its copies lack some clones; in the studies checked, an unresolved V gene accounts for under half of them, and the cause for the rest is not known. The data for this sample show around 45,000 clones, each detected more than once. Of the sample, roughly 0.66% is held by the ten largest clones. The specimen was peripheral blood mononuclear cells. The origin of the receptors is a person between 18 and 75 years old in good health.

This clone was detected many times. Read sequence stops 3 residues before the CDR3 end, and the germline J gene provides the missing end. This rearrangement joins TRBV11-3 to TRBJ2-1; maybe TRBD2 (8 bases). From germline, CDR1 is SGHNT and CDR2 YENEEA. CDR3 length: 15 residues. Here the CDR3 reads CASRLAGTVYNEQFF. CDR3 DNA (partial): TGTGCAAGTCGCTTAGCGGGGACAGTTTACAATGAG.

There are many counts of this clone. The read ends 3 residues early relative to the CDR3; the germline J gene fills the gap. The chain employs TRBV5-1 and TRBJ2-1, with D possibly being TRBD1 (6 bases). The CDR3 loop spans 15 amino acids. The V gene lost 0 bases and the J gene lost 6 bases, with 13 bases spanning the gap. The germline gives CDR1 SGHRS, CDR2 YFSETQ. The part of the CDR3 DNA that was read is TGCGCCAGCAGCTTGGTACAGGGTGGTAGCAATGAG. This encodes CASSLVQGGSNE. The entire CDR3 protein reads CASSLVQGGSNEQFF. The variable domain in full, completed from reference TRBV5-1 and TRBJ2-1, reads KAGVTQTPRYLIKTRGQQVTLSCSPISGHRSVSWYQQTPGQGLQFLFEYFSETQRNKGNFPGRFSGRQFSNSRSEMNVSTLELGDSALYLCASSLVQGGSNEQFFGPGTRLTVL.

Ten or more counts support this clone. The CDR3 loop is CASRPLTSGGAETQYF. The DNA read from the CDR3 is TGTGCCAGCAGACCTTTAACTAGCGGGGGGGCAGAGACC. The V gene is TRBV6-2 or TRBV6-3, the J gene TRBJ2-5; 13 bases fit TRBD2. The read finishes 3 residues shy of the CDR3 end, and the germline J gene is used to complete it. With 6 bases clipped from V and 4 bases from J, the junction kept 8 bases outside the gene matches. The CDR3 totals 16 residues. Germline V CDR1 and CDR2: MNHEY, SVGEGT.

This clone occurred many times. Read data end 3 residues before the CDR3 end; the end is taken from the germline J gene. The chain is built from TRBV30 and TRBJ2-1; 9 bases fit TRBD2. The CDR3 covers 15 residues. Trimming removed 1 base from V and 9 bases from J; junction bases left unmatched: 10. CDR1 is GTSNPN, CDR2 SVGIG, per germline (reference sequence). The CDR3: CAWSGGREGRGEQFF. CDR3 DNA (partial): TGTGCCTGGAGTGGGGGGCGGGAGGGCCGAGGTGAG. Using reference TRBV30 and TRBJ2-1 for the parts outside the CDR3, the full variable domain is SQTIHQWPATLVQPVGSPLSLECTVEGTSNPNLYWYRQAAGRGLQLLFYSVGIGQISSEVPQNLSASRPQDRQFILSSKKLLLSDSGFYLCAWSGGREGRGEQFFGPGTRLTVL.

This clone was counted ten times or more. The read ends 3 residues early relative to the CDR3; the germline J gene fills the gap. V usage is TRBV18 and J usage is TRBJ1-2; the match to TRBD1 covers 8 bases. The length of the CDR3 is 17 residues. V shed 0 bases and J 2 bases; nucleotides not matched to a gene: 8. Germline V gives CDR1 KGHSH, CDR2 LQKENI. CDR3 loop: CASSPPDRVNFNYGYTF. The covered CDR3 bases are TGTGCCAGCTCACCACCGGACAGGGTCAATTTCAACTATGGC. Based on the CDR3 plus reference TRBV18 and TRBJ1-2, the full variable domain is NAGVMQNPRHLVRRRGQEARLRCSPMKGHSHVYWYRQLPEEGLKFMVYLQKENIIDESGMPKERFSAEFPKEGPSILRIQQVVRGDSAAYFCASSPPDRVNFNYGYTFGSGTRLTVV.

This clone was counted at least ten times. The read finishes 3 residues shy of the CDR3 end, and the germline J gene is used to complete it. The chain links TRBV19 to TRBJ1-2, with 9 bases matching TRBD1. Trimming at V came to 4 bases and at J to 5 bases, leaving 11 bases not matched to a gene. The CDR3 extends over 16 amino acids. Germline V lookup: CDR1 LNHDA, CDR2 SQIVND (reference sequence). This CDR3 is CASSTEYGTGIYGYTF. The part of the CDR3 DNA that was read is TGTGCCAGTAGTACCGAGTACGGGACAGGGATTTATGGC.

This clone appeared many times. The sequenced fragment ends 3 residues before the CDR3 boundary, so the rest is inferred from the germline J gene. The V call is TRBV19, the J call TRBJ2-1; a weak D match, TRBD1 (6 bases). Per germline, CDR1 LNHDA and CDR2 SQIVND (reference sequence). V lost 5 bases to trimming and J lost 2 bases, with 13 bases between them. The CDR3 length is 15 residues. CDR3 protein: CASSPEGEPYNEQFF. The part of the CDR3 DNA that was read is TGTGCCAGTAGTCCTGAGGGGGAACCCTACAATGAG. Drawing the rest from reference TRBV19 and TRBJ2-1, the complete variable domain is DGGITQSPKYLFRKEGQNVTLSCEQNLNHDAMYWYRQDPGQGLRLIYYSQIVNDFQKGDIAEGYSVSREKKESFPLTVTSAQKNPTAFYLCASSPEGEPYNEQFFGPGTRLTVL.

This clone appeared many times. The missing CDR3 end, 3 residues past where the read stops, is filled in from the germline J gene. The chain employs TRBV19 and TRBJ1-2, with 9 bases fitting TRBD1. V was clipped by 5 bases and J by 6 bases; unmatched bases: 4. Germline V gene sequence: CDR1 LNHDA, CDR2 SQIVND (reference sequence). The CDR3 runs to 13 residues. The part of the CDR3 DNA that was read is TGTGCCAGTAGTGGACAGGGGTTACATGGC. Translated: CASSGQGLHG. The full-length CDR3 reads as CASSGQGLHGYTF.

This clone was recorded many times. The read falls 3 residues short of the CDR3 end, and the missing part is taken from the germline J gene. This sequence joins TRBV7-9 and TRBJ2-7; TRBD1 is a possible D gene (7 bases). V lost 2 bases to trimming and J lost 4 bases, with 15 bases between them. CDR1 is SEHNR, CDR2 FQNEAQ, per germline (reference sequence). The CDR3 is 15 amino acids. The CDR3 here is CASSLIGRGDYEQYF. The sequenced CDR3 bases are TGTGCCAGCAGCTTAATCGGCAGGGGGGATTACGAG.

This clone has a count of ten or more. The read ends 3 residues before the CDR3 terminus; that terminus is restored from the germline J gene. The chain employs TRBV7-8 and TRBJ1-2; no firm D call. V was cut by 1 base and J by 0 bases, with 15 bases left in between. This CDR3 spans 17 amino acids. CDR1 and CDR2 (germline): SGHVS, FQNEAQ. Partial CDR3 DNA: TGTGCCAGCAGCTTAGTATTTAAACCCACAGCTAACTATGGC. Its translation: CASSLVFKPTANYG. The complete CDR3 sequence is CASSLVFKPTANYGYTF.

This clone was found many times. The CDR3 end is not reached by the read, which stops 3 residues before it; the germline J gene fills it in. V is TRBV5-1 and J is TRBJ2-7; the match to TRBD1 covers 10 bases. This CDR3 is built from 15 residues. Germline trimming cut 5 bases from V and 3 bases from J; bases unmatched to any gene: 8. In germline, CDR1 is SGHRS, CDR2 YFSETQ. The CDR3 sequence: CASSHNRDRGYEQYF. The covered CDR3 bases are TGCGCCAGCAGTCATAACCGGGACAGGGGCTACGAG.

This clone was recorded many times. Read sequence stops 3 residues before the CDR3 end, and the germline J gene provides the missing end. The V call is TRBV18, the J call TRBJ2-1, with 14 bases aligning to TRBD2. CDR3 length: 16 amino acids. Unmatched junction bases numbered 5, after V lost 6 bases and J lost 4 bases. Per germline, CDR1 KGHSH and CDR2 LQKENI. The CDR3 protein is CASSPGTSGSYNEQFF. The CDR3 bases that were read are TGTGCCAGCTCTCCGGGGACTAGCGGGAGTTACAATGAG. The variable domain in full, with the rest retrieved from reference TRBV18 and TRBJ2-1, is NAGVMQNPRHLVRRRGQEARLRCSPMKGHSHVYWYRQLPEEGLKFMVYLQKENIIDESGMPKERFSAEFPKEGPSILRIQQVVRGDSAAYFCASSPGTSGSYNEQFFGPGTRLTVL.

This clone was recorded many times. The read halts 3 residues ahead of the CDR3 end, with the missing end drawn from the germline J gene. This chain uses TRBV5-5 with TRBJ2-7, with 11 bases matching TRBD2. The CDR3 runs 12 residues. Germline lookup yields CDR1 SGHKS and CDR2 YYEKEE (reference sequence). Losses at the gene ends were 7 bases for V and 3 bases for J; bases not matched to a gene: 0. The chain's CDR3 is CASGTSGYEQYF. Partial CDR3 DNA: TGTGCCAGCGGGACTAGCGGCTACGAG.

This clone was observed at least ten times. The CDR3 goes on 3 residues after the read ends, and that part is filled in from the germline J gene. This chain uses TRBV29-1 with TRBJ1-1; perhaps TRBD1 as D (5 bases). V was pared by 2 bases and J by 5 bases, with 12 bases between. CDR3 length equals 13 residues. Looked up from germline, CDR1 is SQVTM and CDR2 is ANQGSEA. CDR3 bases read: TGCAGCGTTGAAATGAAGGGGTGGACTGAA. Its protein is CSVEMKGWTE. The CDR3 in its entirety is CSVEMKGWTEAFF.

Many counts were recorded for this clone. The read comes to an end 3 residues before the CDR3 does, leaving the germline J gene to fill in the end. The chain recombines TRBV18 with TRBJ2-2; unclear D gene. The V end was cut by 0 bases, the J end by 6 bases, with 11 bases between. The CDR3 totals 15 residues. Germline V gives CDR1 KGHSH, CDR2 LQKENI. The CDR3 DNA, read in part, is TGTGCCAGCTCACCACCCGGCGGATCCGCCGGGGAG. Encoded protein: CASSPPGGSAGE. The whole CDR3 protein reads CASSPPGGSAGELFF. The variable domain in full, with the rest retrieved from reference TRBV18 and TRBJ2-2, is NAGVMQNPRHLVRRRGQEARLRCSPMKGHSHVYWYRQLPEEGLKFMVYLQKENIIDESGMPKERFSAEFPKEGPSILRIQQVVRGDSAAYFCASSPPGGSAGELFFGEGSRLTVL.

This clone was recorded at least ten times. From the germline J gene comes the end of the CDR3, since the read stops 3 residues before it. V gene TRBV6-2 or TRBV6-3 combines with J gene TRBJ2-3; 7 bases align to TRBD2. Germline values: CDR1 MNHEY, CDR2 SVGEGT. V was clipped by 7 bases and J by 2 bases; unmatched bases: 9. The CDR3 has 15 amino acids. The sequenced part of the CDR3 DNA is TGTGCCAGCACCCCGAGCGGGGCGTACACAGATACG. It translates to CASTPSGAYTDT. The whole CDR3 protein reads CASTPSGAYTDTQYF.

The table lists this clone with many counts. The read falls 3 residues short of the CDR3 end, and the missing part is taken from the germline J gene. The chain links TRBV7-9 to TRBJ2-1, with D perhaps TRBD1 (5 bases). The CDR3 loop spans 13 amino acids. The V gene's germline CDR1 is SEHNR and CDR2 FQNEAQ (reference sequence). Trimming pared 10 bases from V and 7 bases from J, leaving 17 bases between. The CDR3 reads CATKTASWNEQFF. The DNA read from the CDR3 is TGTGCCACCAAGACAGCCAGTTGGAATGAG.